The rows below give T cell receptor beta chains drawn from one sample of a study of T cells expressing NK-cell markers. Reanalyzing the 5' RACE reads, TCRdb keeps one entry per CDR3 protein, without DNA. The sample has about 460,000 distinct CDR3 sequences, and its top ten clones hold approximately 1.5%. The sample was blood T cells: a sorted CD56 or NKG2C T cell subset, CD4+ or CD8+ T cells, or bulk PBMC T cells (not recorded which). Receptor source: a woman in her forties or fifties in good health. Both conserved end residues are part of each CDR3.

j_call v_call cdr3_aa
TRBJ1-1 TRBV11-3 CASTRITLNGNTEAFF
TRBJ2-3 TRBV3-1 CASSQIGGTYTDTQYF
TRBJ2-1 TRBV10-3 CAISVAGQGGRGHEQFF
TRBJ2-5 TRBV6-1 CASREGARETQYF
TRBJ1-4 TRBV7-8 CASSLVPGLDEKLFF
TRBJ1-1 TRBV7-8 CASSLVLKGNTEAFF
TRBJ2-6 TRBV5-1 CASSAQGGANVLTF
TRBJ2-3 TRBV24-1 CATSDPPGQGWTDTQYF
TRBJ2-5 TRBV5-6 CASSGKGGPIETQYF
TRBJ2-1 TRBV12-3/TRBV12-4 CASSPPGLSIRKQFF
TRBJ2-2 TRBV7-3 CASSLSYTGELFF
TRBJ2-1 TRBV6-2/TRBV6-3 CASTLRLAGNSYNEQFF
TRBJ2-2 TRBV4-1 CASNQVGGRGELFF
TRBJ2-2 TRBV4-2 CASSQGSSGSGTGELFF
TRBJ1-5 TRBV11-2 CASSPAGGTQPQHF
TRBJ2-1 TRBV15 CATSRELLFDEQFF
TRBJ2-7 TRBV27 CASRIAGLISYEQYF
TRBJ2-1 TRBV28 CATGRHNEQFF
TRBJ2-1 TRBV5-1 CASTSGGSENNEQFF
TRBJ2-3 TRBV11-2 CASRWDRGTDTQYF
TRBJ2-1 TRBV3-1 CASSQEVGGLAGNEQFF
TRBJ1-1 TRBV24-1 CATSGDAVNTEAFF
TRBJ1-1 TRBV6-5 CASRNNLLGQGQSTEAFF
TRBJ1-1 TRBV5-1 CASSLVAGDEAFF
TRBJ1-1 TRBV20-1 CSARNPTEFYTEAFF
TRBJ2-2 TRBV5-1 CASSLDGGGSNTGELFF
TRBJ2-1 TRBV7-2 CASSQGTSGLEQFF
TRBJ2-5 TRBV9 CASSAHSGRETQYF
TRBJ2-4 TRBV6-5 CASRPFQGRGLLDIQYF
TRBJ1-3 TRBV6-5 CASSYRIPSGNTIYF
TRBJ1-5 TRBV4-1 CASSQETRQVHQPQHF
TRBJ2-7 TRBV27 CASSPLITGGYEQYF
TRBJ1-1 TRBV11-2 CASSLDIRVRVSTEAFF
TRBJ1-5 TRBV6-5 CASKGSGGNQPQHF
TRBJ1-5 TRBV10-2 CASSEGAGGIEAQHF
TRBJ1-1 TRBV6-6 CASSIGTRTNTEAFF
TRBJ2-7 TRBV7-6 CASSLGPTGTAYEQYF
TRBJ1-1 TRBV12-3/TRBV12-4 CASITGRGGMNTEAFF
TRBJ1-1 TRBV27 CASSLLTATEAFF
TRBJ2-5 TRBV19 CASTQRKTSGKETQYF
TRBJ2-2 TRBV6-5 CASSYNSPDTGELFF
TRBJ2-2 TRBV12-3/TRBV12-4 CASLRDSGGELFF
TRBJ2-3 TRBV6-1 CAAQQGLVDTQYF
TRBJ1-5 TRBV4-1 CASSQPGSGQPQHF
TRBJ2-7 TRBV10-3 CAISSPYEQYF
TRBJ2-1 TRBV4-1 CASSQDTERISSYNEQFF
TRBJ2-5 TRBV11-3 CASSLMSGSETQYF
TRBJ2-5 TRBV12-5 CASAPDIETQYF
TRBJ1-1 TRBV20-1 CSALNPGGTEAFF
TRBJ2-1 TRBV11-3 CASSLDEGSGEQFF
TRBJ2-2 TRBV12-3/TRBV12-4 CASSSAGVRTGELFF
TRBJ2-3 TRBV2 CASSVGQRTDTQYF
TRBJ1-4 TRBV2 CASSVIGQLKLFF
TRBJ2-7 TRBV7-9 CASSLSVRGEQYF
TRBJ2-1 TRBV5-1 CASSLGTQGYNEQFF
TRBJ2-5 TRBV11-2 CASSLTGGVGETQYF
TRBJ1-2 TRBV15 CATSRGQGANYGYTF
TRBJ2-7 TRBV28 CASRLTGSPYEQYF
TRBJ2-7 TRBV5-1 CASSFREFGYEQYF